This TCR beta chain is drawn from a study of cytomegalovirus exposure and HLA in healthy donors. Study-wide results and limits: Specific recognition of CMV antigens was confirmed in vitro for a few chains (all CMV-associated). Rarity held for most TCR sequences, but there were some public TCRs that occurred in many donors. What TCR beta sequences reportedly achieved was accurate prediction of HLA-A and HLA-B alleles in most subjects.

This clone was recorded a few times. Its specificity is not known. Researchers ran the PCR with 60 Vbeta and 13 Jbeta primers. Data came from immunoSEQ multiplex PCR; TCRdb stores just in-frame clones and leaves some out. This table has about 160,000 clones, roughly 76% appearing once. The length of the CDR3 is 15 residues. Germline V lookup: CDR1 LGHNA, CDR2 YSLEER. V was pared by 3 bases and J by 1 base, with 5 bases of the junction left unmatched. The TCR sequence derives from a woman aged 45-65 years in good health and CMV-seronegative. Sequenced: PBMCs. This chain links TRBV4-3 with TRBJ1-1; TRBD1 agrees at 7 bases. Written as DNA, the CDR3 is TGCGCCAGCAGCCACGTGGGACAGAGGAACACTGAAGCTTTCTTT. Translating it yields CASSHVGQRNTEAFF.